This TCR beta chain was observed in a study of shared clonotypes between healthy human individuals. Across the whole study: A donor's plate count was three for CD4 naive and three for CD4 memory; CD8 naive had two and CD8 memory one.

The V and J ends lost 6 bases and 0 bases respectively, with 9 bases between them. This CDR3 is 14 amino acids long. Germline V gives CDR1 MNHEY, CDR2 SMNVEV (reference sequence). TCRdb keeps only in-frame clones here, not all; method: immunoSEQ multiplex PCR. The data hold under 350,000 clones, with about nine tenths observed a single time. The donors, all of them Caucasian adults, lived in Nashville, Tennessee. To make CD8 memory, CD45RO+ cells were put together with CCR7-negative CD45RA+ TemRA cells. The study's findings and limits: When compared with the clonotypes that were shared by all four sorted-subset donors, the non-shared clonotypes turned out to have lower generation probabilities.

In regard to this clone: What it binds is unknown.

V usage is TRBV27 and J usage is TRBJ2-1; D is unresolved. The receptor's source is a man between 18 and 29 years old in good health. The source material was memory CD8+ T cells sorted from blood. Subset specified: CD45RO+ cells pooled with CCR7-negative TemRA cells. CDR3 residues: CASSLPGSYNEQFF. The CDR3 DNA reads as TGTGCCAGCAGCCTGCCGGGCTCCTACAATGAGCAGTTCTTC.